This TCR beta chain stems from a study of blood T cell repertoires in COVID-19. Study-level information: Spain, Italy and the United States supplied samples that represented acute and convalescent COVID-19.

In its sample, this clone was seen a few times. Authors' data handling: Cell counts per sample came from amplifying reference gene primers. Measured with immunoSEQ multiplex PCR; TCRdb has only the in-frame clones, and not every one. From that table come the V and J calls and clone size; the DNA was used to work out D and trimming. Here the sample spans about 300,000 clones, more than 75% being singletons. The TCR originated in a woman aged 45-65 years with acute or convalescent COVID-19. The sequencing sample was made of peripheral blood.

CDR3 sequence: CAWSGYREAFF. The CDR3 DNA is TGTGCCTGGAGTGGCTACAGGGAAGCTTTCTTT. The V and J genes are TRBV30 and TRBJ1-1; D perhaps matches TRBD1 (5 bases). In germline, CDR1 is GTSNPN, CDR2 SVGIG (reference sequence). This CDR3 contains 11 residues. Trimming stripped 1 base from V and 8 bases from J, with 8 bases between.